This passage covers 24 T cell receptor beta chains from one sample sequenced in a study of regulatory T cells in long-lasting Graves disease. Sequencing libraries for TCR beta were prepared with iRepertoire HTBI primers and Arm-PCR of CDR3 regions. TCRdb called the multiplex PCR reads again in MiXCR, with one record for every CDR3 protein. The top ten hold about 7.8% of the sample, which has about 430,000 distinct CDR3 sequences, over 14% seen once. Time point reported: newly diagnosed GD, antithyroid drugs for less than 3 months. RNA from PBMCs was the source of the TCR library. This same sample was also part of a study on T cells in Graves' hyperthyroidism and ophthalmopathy.

The sample in question was peripheral blood mononuclear cells (PBMCs), obtained at new diagnosis, from a patient treated with antithyroid drugs. These receptors were collected from a woman between 40 and 50 years old with Graves disease.

This clonotype was seen many times. This chain links TRBV28 with TRBJ2-5; 9 positions match TRBD1. The germline gives CDR1 MDHEN, CDR2 SYDVKM. The J segment lost 6 bases and the V segment lost 5 bases, leaving 7 bases of the junction unmatched. This CDR3 has 14 residues. The CDR3 protein is CASSPRTGAQTQYF. Written as DNA, the CDR3 is TGTGCCAGCAGTCCCAGGACAGGGGCACAGACCCAGTACTTC.

For this clonotype: A clone one base away is much larger, so this may be a read error. This chain connects TRBV2 to TRBJ2-1; perhaps TRBD2 as D (5 bases). Germline CDR1 SNHLY, CDR2 FYNNEI. CDR3 size: 16 residues. CDR3 nucleotides: TGTGCCAGCAGCGCTACTCTAGCACAGTCCTACAATGAGCAGCTCTTC. It codes for CASSATLAQSYNEQLF.

This clonotype appeared many times. Here the CDR3 reads CASSRGVASTGTDTQYF. In nucleotides, the CDR3 is TGTGCCAGCAGCCGTGGGGTGGCAAGTACTGGCACAGATACGCAGTATTTT. The chain is built from TRBV2 and TRBJ2-3; unclear D gene. The CDR3 totals 17 residues. Looked up from germline, CDR1 is SNHLY and CDR2 is FYNNEI. Deletions cut 6 bases from V and 1 base from J, with 20 bases between.

A few counts support this clonotype. The chain employs TRBV6-2 or TRBV6-3 and TRBJ2-5, with 9 bases identical to TRBD2. Unmatched junction bases numbered 8, after V lost 6 bases and J lost 6 bases. CDR1 is MNHEY, CDR2 SVGEGT, per germline. This CDR3 has 14 residues. CDR3 DNA sequence: TGTGCCAGCAGCCACGGGACTAGCTCTCAGACCCAGTACTTC. This sequence encodes CASSHGTSSQTQYF.

This clonotype was counted at least ten times. In DNA form, the CDR3 reads TGTGCCACCAGTGTTCAGGGCAATCAGCCCCAGCATTTT. Translating it yields CATSVQGNQPQHF. This chain joins TRBV24-1 and TRBJ1-5; no definite D call. Germline V gene sequence: CDR1 KGHDR, CDR2 SFDVKD. The CDR3 runs 13 residues. The V end lost 5 bases, the J end lost 2 bases, and 6 bases lay between the germline ends.

Ten or more counts support this clonotype. The chain has TRBV27 and TRBJ2-3; a possible D gene is TRBD1 (5 bases). The germline V gene encodes CDR1 MNHEY and CDR2 SMNVEV (reference sequence). Trimming shortened V by 1 base and J by 2 bases, and 13 bases separated the two germline ends. The CDR3 is 16 residues long. The CDR3 bases are TGTGCCAGCAGTTTATGGGGCGCGTCGTCCACAGATACGCAGTATTTT. It specifies CASSLWGASSTDTQYF.

A word on this clonotype: This likely came from a read error, as a far larger clone is one base away. The chain uses TRBV11-3 and TRBJ2-3; 8 bases are a match to TRBD2. In germline, CDR1 is SGHNT, CDR2 YENEEA. The CDR3 covers 16 residues. CDR3 loop: CASSLDSGGFTGTQYF. CDR3 DNA: TGTGCCAGCAGCTTAGACAGCGGGGGTTTCACAGGTACGCAGTATTTT.

This clonotype was recorded many times. The chain combines TRBV2 with TRBJ1-5; D gene ambiguous. Germline values: CDR1 SNHLY, CDR2 FYNNEI. Trimming removed 4 bases from V and 9 bases from J, with 13 bases in between. This CDR3 has 13 amino acids. Here the CDR3 DNA reads TGTGCCAGCAGTGGGAGGGAGGTAGGGCCCCAGCATTTT. The encoded protein is CASSGREVGPQHF.

The V call is TRBV9, the J call TRBJ2-2; tentatively, D is TRBD2 (7 bases). The germline gives CDR1 SGDLS, CDR2 YYNGEE. The CDR3 contains 15 residues. V was clipped by 5 bases and J by 4 bases, with 15 bases between them. CDR3 amino acids: CASRKGGGITGELFF. As DNA, the CDR3 is TGTGCCAGCAGAAAGGGGGGGGGAATCACCGGGGAGCTGTTTTTT.

As to this clonotype: Possible read error: a much larger clone is one base away. J is TRBJ1-6 and V is TRBV2; the D is unclear. CDR1 is SNHLY and CDR2 is FYNNEI in the germline V gene. The CDR3 spans 15 residues. Trimming cost V 8 bases and J 5 bases, with 16 bases left between them. The CDR3 loop reads CASVTNRVNNSPLHF. The CDR3 DNA reads as TGTGCCAGCGTGACAAACAGAGTGAATAATTCACCCCTCCACTTT.

This clonotype was recorded many times. The J gene is TRBJ1-1, the V gene TRBV12-5; D is possibly TRBD1 (6 bases). The CDR3 length is 17 residues. Looked up from germline, CDR1 is LGHNT and CDR2 is FRNRAP. V was shortened by 6 bases and J by 4 bases, with 24 bases between the two germline ends. The CDR3 bases are TGTGCTAGTGGCACCCCGTGGGGGGGCGGAAGTGGCACTGAAGCTTTCTTT. Translated: CASGTPWGGGSGTEAFF. Drawing the rest from reference TRBV12-5 and TRBJ1-1, the complete variable domain is DARVTQTPRHKVTEMGQEVTMRCQPILGHNTVFWYRQTMMQGLELLAYFRNRAPLDDSGMPKDRFSAEMPDATLATLKIQPSEPRDSAVYFCASGTPWGGGSGTEAFFGQGTRLTVV.

This clonotype was counted between two and nine times. V gene TRBV5-6 combines with J gene TRBJ1-2, with 7 bases lining up with TRBD1. Germline V gene sequence: CDR1 SGHDT, CDR2 YYEEEE. Losses at the gene ends were 3 bases for V and 4 bases for J; bases not matched to a gene: 3. This CDR3 is built from 13 residues. The CDR3 bases are TGTGCCAGCAGCTCGCGGACAGGCTATGGCTACACCTTC. Its protein product is CASSSRTGYGYTF.

In this sample, this clonotype turned up many times. V gene TRBV20-1 combines with J gene TRBJ2-1; TRBD2 matches 12 bases. This CDR3 is built from 15 residues. Germline V gene data show CDR1 as DFQATT and CDR2 as SNEGSKA (reference sequence). Trimming removed 5 bases from V and 4 bases from J; junction bases left unmatched: 6. The CDR3 nucleotides are TGCAGTGCTCTCCTAGCGGGAGGGCTATACAATGAGCAGTTCTTC. Translation gives CSALLAGGLYNEQFF.

Ten or more counts support this clonotype. V and J are TRBV13 and TRBJ2-1; D remains unclear. The CDR3 covers 13 residues. Trimming removed 5 bases at V and 4 bases at J, with 9 bases between. Germline V gene lookup returns CDR1 PRHDT and CDR2 FYEKMQ (reference sequence). CDR3 nucleotides: TGTGCCAGCAGCCGTCGGGCGTACAATGAGCAGTTCTTC. It specifies CASSRRAYNEQFF.

Worth noting for this clonotype: The germline gene is not matched at one end of the junction; a read error may be the cause. The gene calls are TRBV29-1 and TRBJ1-1, with D unresolved. Germline V gene sequence: CDR1 SQVTM, CDR2 ANQGSEA. The CDR3 totals 14 residues. The CDR3 reads CSVVSGLPNTEASF. The CDR3 DNA is TGCAGCGTTGTAAGTGGACTTCCGAACACTGAAGCTTCCTTT.

This clonotype came up a few times. The chain combines TRBV2 with TRBJ2-1, with 7 bases that match TRBD2. There are 20 residues in the CDR3. CDR1 and CDR2 (germline): SNHLY, FYNNEI. The junction had 15 bases not matched to a gene; V was cut back by 0 bases and J by 1 base. CDR3 loop: CASSEAAGASGPLSYNEQFF. The CDR3 bases are TGTGCCAGCAGTGAAGCGGCGGGAGCCTCCGGACCCCTTTCCTACAATGAGCAGTTCTTC.

The chain links TRBV5-5 to TRBJ2-7; D might be TRBD2 (5 bases). V was shortened by 3 bases and J by 5 bases, with 12 bases between the two germline ends. Looked up from germline, CDR1 is SGHKS and CDR2 is YYEKEE (reference sequence). The CDR3 runs 13 residues. The CDR3 sequence: CASSWTAVDEQYF. The CDR3 bases are TGTGCCAGCAGCTGGACTGCGGTTGACGAGCAGTACTTC.

On this clonotype: A much larger clone differs from this one at a single base, so this may be a read error. The gene calls are TRBV11-3 and TRBJ2-1; 7 bases agree with TRBD1. Germline V lookup: CDR1 SGHNT, CDR2 YENEEA. This CDR3 contains 14 residues. Trimming at V came to 5 bases and at J to 9 bases, leaving 10 bases not matched to a gene. Here the CDR3 DNA reads TGTGCCAGCAGCCGCCAGGGGGAGAGAGGTGAGCAGTTCTTC. This sequence encodes CASSRQGERGEQFF.

This clonotype was observed at least ten times. V is TRBV10-3 and J is TRBJ1-5; D call uncertain. The CDR3 runs to 15 residues. V shed 5 bases and J shed 0 bases, with 11 bases lying between them. Per germline, CDR1 ENHRY and CDR2 SYGVKD. The DNA for the CDR3 is TGTGCCATCAGTTCAACCTGGGATAGCAATCAGCCCCAGCATTTT. This encodes CAISSTWDSNQPQHF.

The chain is built from TRBV6-1 and TRBJ1-4; 11 bases map to TRBD1. CDR3 length: 13 residues. V lost 6 bases, J lost 11 bases, and 5 bases stayed unmatched. Per germline, CDR1 MNHNS and CDR2 SASEGT. The CDR3 bases are TGTGCCAGCAGCCGGACAGGGGGCGGGAAACTGTTTTTT. Translating it yields CASSRTGGGKLFF.

This clonotype was counted between two and nine times. The chain employs TRBV4-3 and TRBJ2-7, with TRBD2 identical over 9 bases. Per the germline V gene, CDR1 is LGHNA and CDR2 is YSLEER. V was pared by 1 base and J by 4 bases, with 8 bases of the junction left unmatched. The CDR3 is made up of 16 amino acids. Here the CDR3 reads CASSQVAGDSAYEQYF. In DNA form, the CDR3 reads TGCGCCAGCAGCCAAGTAGCGGGAGATAGTGCGTACGAGCAGTACTTC.

This clonotype was seen many times. The rearrangement joins TRBV7-6 to TRBJ2-5; D possibly matches TRBD1 or TRBD2 (5 bases each). The CDR3 spans 15 residues. V was pared by 4 bases and J by 4 bases, with 16 bases between. The V gene's germline CDR1 is SGHVS and CDR2 FNYEAQ. This CDR3 reads CASSSMPGALETQYF. In DNA, the CDR3 is TGTGCCAGCAGCTCCATGCCCGGGGCCCTAGAGACCCAGTACTTC.

This clonotype showed up many times. J is TRBJ2-2 and V is TRBV19, with a possible D match to TRBD1 (7 bases). Germline V gene lookup returns CDR1 LNHDA and CDR2 SQIVND (reference sequence). This CDR3 is 16 amino acids long. V lost 2 bases and J 5 bases, leaving 15 bases between the germline ends. In nucleotides, the CDR3 is TGTGCCAGTAGTATACTACGCCAGGGGGGAACCGGGGAGCTGTTTTTT. Encoded protein: CASSILRQGGTGELFF.

This clonotype appeared many times. This sequence joins TRBV3-1 and TRBJ1-5, with D maybe TRBD1 (6 bases). Deletions cut 4 bases from V and 3 bases from J, with 7 bases between. The length of the CDR3 is 13 residues. Germline CDR1 reads LGHDT; CDR2 reads YNNKEL (reference sequence). CDR3 nucleotide sequence: TGTGCCAGCAGCCCGGGACACAATCAGCCCCAGCATTTT. It translates to CASSPGHNQPQHF.